The clone carrying this T cell receptor (beta chain) occurred many times. Its matching antigen is unknown. The data were obtained in a study of T cell repertoires in cytomegalovirus infection. Study-wide background: Researchers turned to recently identified HLA-C-restricted CMV epitopes as well as well-studied HLA-B-restricted ones. Study results and limitations: HLA-C-restricted CMV clonotypes gave the most frequent clonotype in two of eight donors.

TCRdb fed the reads into MiXCR, producing one record per CDR3 protein. The profile covers 650,000 to 900,000 distinct CDR3 sequences, with 25% to 35% appearing a single time and 13% taken by the ten largest. The CDR3 spans 14 residues. The germline V and J ends were trimmed by 8 bases and 3 bases, with 16 bases remaining between them. The sample in question was cultured CD8+ T cells from PBMCs, obtained from culture after CMV antigen stimulation. This chain connects TRBV12-3 or TRBV12-4 to TRBJ1-2; D perhaps matches TRBD1 (5 bases). This receptor was taken from a human donor in good health (CMV status not recorded). Some clones in this sample may be carry-over from other donors' samples. Here the CDR3 DNA reads TGTGCCAGCCTGGTTCAGGGAAAGGACTATGGCTACACCTTC. Encoded protein: CASLVQGKDYGYTF.